A single sample gave rise to the 25 T cell receptor beta chains below, sequenced in a study of T cell changes during pregnancy in multiple sclerosis. Repertoires were generated with immunoSEQ multiplex PCR, while TCRdb's copy carries only in-frame clones and drops some. The table records under 95,000 clones, 75% to 95% of them present only once. This specimen was CD4+ T cells from peripheral blood mononuclear cells, taken before pregnancy. These receptors all stem from a female donor with multiple sclerosis, enrolled in a pregnancy study.

CDR3 nucleotide sequence: TGTGCCAGCAGTTTATCACTGCTAGGTCAGGGCTACACCTTC. Amino acid sequence: CASSLSLLGQGYTF. The genes are TRBV27 and TRBJ1-2; D gene uncertain. The CDR3 contains 14 residues. The germline V and J ends were trimmed by 0 bases and 8 bases, with 13 bases remaining between them. Looked up from germline, CDR1 is MNHEY and CDR2 is SMNVEV (reference sequence).

The CDR3 nucleotides read TGTGCCAGCAGTTTCACGGGATTGACAGATACGCAGTATTTT. Amino acid sequence: CASSFTGLTDTQYF. V gene TRBV28 combines with J gene TRBJ2-3, with D possibly matching TRBD2 (5 bases). V was shortened by 3 bases and J by 3 bases, with 10 bases between the two germline ends. CDR3 length equals 14 residues. Germline assignment: CDR1 MDHEN and CDR2 SYDVKM.

This clone appeared a single time. The chain couples TRBV29-1 to TRBJ2-1; D is uncertain. V lost 5 bases, J lost 0 bases, and 17 bases lay in between. This CDR3 contains 16 residues. CDR1 is SQVTM, CDR2 ANQGSEA, per germline. CDR3 sequence: CSVFATEPRSYNEQFF. CDR3 sequence (DNA): TGCAGCGTTTTTGCTACAGAGCCCCGCTCCTACAATGAGCAGTTCTTC.

The chain combines TRBV19 with TRBJ2-1, with 8 bases fitting TRBD1. V trimming: 6 bases; J trimming: 0 bases; junction bases outside the gene matches: 10. The germline CDR1 and CDR2 sequences are LNHDA and SQIVND (reference sequence). CDR3 length equals 17 residues. The CDR3 protein is CASRVSLDRGSYNEQFF. The CDR3 DNA reads TGTGCCAGTAGAGTTTCCCTAGACAGGGGCTCCTACAATGAGCAGTTCTTC.

The rearrangement joins TRBV7-9 to TRBJ1-5; 7 bases map to TRBD1. Germline V gene data show CDR1 as SEHNR and CDR2 as FQNEAQ (reference sequence). This CDR3 has 18 amino acids. The junction had 14 bases not matched to a gene; V was cut back by 6 bases and J by 0 bases. The CDR3 here is CASRTSGTANNSNQPQHF. The DNA for the CDR3 is TGTGCCAGCAGGACCTCCGGGACAGCTAATAATAGCAATCAGCCCCAGCATTTT.

CDR3 coding DNA: TGCGCCAGCAGCCAACAATTAAGCGTCGGGACAGGGAAAGATACGCAGTATTTT. This gives the protein CASSQQLSVGTGKDTQYF. The chain recombines TRBV4-3 with TRBJ2-3, with TRBD1 identical over 9 bases. Germline V lookup: CDR1 LGHNA, CDR2 YSLEER. V shed 2 bases, J shed 5 bases, and the junction held 14 bases outside the gene matches. The CDR3 totals 18 residues.

The rearrangement joins TRBV7-3 to TRBJ1-1; D gene uncertain. CDR3 size: 14 residues. Germline lookup yields CDR1 SGHTA and CDR2 FQGTGA. The V end was cut by 0 bases, the J end by 2 bases, with 7 bases between. CDR3 sequence reads: CASSLTMGNTEAFF. For the CDR3, the DNA is TGTGCCAGCAGCTTAACGATGGGCAACACTGAAGCTTTCTTT. The complete variable domain, with remaining parts taken from reference TRBV7-3 and TRBJ1-1, reads GAGVSQTPSNKVTEKGKYVELRCDPISGHTALYWYRQSLGQGPEFLIYFQGTGAADDSGLPNDRFFAVRPEGSVSTLKIQRTERGDSAVYLCASSLTMGNTEAFFGQGTRLTVV.

This clone was observed once. The chain uses TRBV5-4 and TRBJ2-6; unclear D gene. The CDR3 length is 15 residues. CDR1 is SGHNT, CDR2 YYREEE, per germline (reference sequence). With 3 bases removed from V and 2 bases from J, the gap between germline ends came to 9 bases. CDR3 protein: CASSYRHPGANVLTF. CDR3 nucleotides: TGTGCCAGCAGCTATAGACACCCTGGGGCCAACGTCCTGACTTTC.

The rearrangement uses TRBV15 and TRBJ2-7; TRBD1 matches 7 bases. The CDR3 has 15 amino acids. V shed 2 bases and J 6 bases; nucleotides not matched to a gene: 10. Germline V gene lookup returns CDR1 LNHNV and CDR2 YYDKDF (reference sequence). CDR3 amino acids: CATSRTDRVGREQYF. As DNA, the CDR3 is TGTGCCACCAGCAGAACCGACAGGGTAGGTCGCGAGCAGTACTTC.

This clone was seen only once. This chain uses TRBV16 with TRBJ2-7; the D gene is possibly TRBD2 (6 bases). CDR3 size: 13 residues. The germline CDR1 and CDR2 sequences are KGHSY and FQNENV. Deletions cut 5 bases from V and 7 bases from J, with 15 bases between. CDR3 DNA sequence: TGTGCCAGCAGCTGGCGGACTACAAGAGAGCAGTACTTC. As protein: CASSWRTTREQYF.

V and J are TRBV7-2 and TRBJ2-1; TRBD2 aligns across 11 bases. Per germline, CDR1 SGHTA and CDR2 FQGNSA. V lost 5 bases and J lost 7; bases outside the gene matches: 10. The CDR3 runs 16 residues. The CDR3 DNA is TGTGCCAGCAGCCAAATTAGCGGGGGGGTAAGGAATGAGCAGTTCTTC. As protein: CASSQISGGVRNEQFF.

The chain has TRBV4-1 and TRBJ2-7, with TRBD2 matching over 10 bases. Trimming removed 2 bases from V and 4 bases from J; junction bases left unmatched: 11. CDR1 and CDR2 from the germline V gene are MGHRA and YSYEKL. The CDR3 contains 17 residues. CDR3: CASSQQTLAGGPYEQYF. Here the CDR3 DNA reads TGCGCCAGCAGCCAACAAACCTTAGCGGGGGGCCCTTACGAGCAGTACTTC.

The genes are TRBV5-6 and TRBJ2-7, with D hard to call. CDR3 size: 15 residues. The germline gives CDR1 SGHDT, CDR2 YYEEEE. Trimming took off 2 bases at V and 0 bases at J, with 12 bases between the two ends. As DNA, the CDR3 is TGTGCCAGCAGCTTTTTCCTAATTAGCTCCTACGAGCAGTACTTC. Its protein is CASSFFLISSYEQYF.

The V gene is TRBV6-5, the J gene TRBJ2-7, with 8 nucleotides matching TRBD2. The CDR3 totals 16 residues. V trimming: 4 bases; J trimming: 6 bases; junction bases outside the gene matches: 14. In germline, CDR1 is MNHEY, CDR2 SVGAGI. The CDR3 coding sequence is TGTGCCAGCAGTTTTTATACTAGCGGCGGGGTGAGCGAGCAGTACTTC. Translated: CASSFYTSGGVSEQYF.

This clone was recorded only once. The chain has TRBV7-2 and TRBJ2-3; 12 positions agree with TRBD2. The germline gives CDR1 SGHTA, CDR2 FQGNSA. With V trimmed by 5 bases and J by 2 bases, 8 bases remained unmatched. The length of the CDR3 is 17 residues. The CDR3 reads CASSGGTSGFITDTQYF. Here the CDR3 DNA reads TGTGCCAGCAGCGGGGGGACTAGCGGGTTCATCACAGATACGCAGTATTTT.

With respect to this clone: This sample includes further DNA sequences coding for the same CDR3. The chain carries TRBV7-3 and TRBJ2-3, with 7 bases fitting TRBD2. CDR3 size: 15 residues. The V gene's germline CDR1 is SGHTA and CDR2 FQGTGA. V was clipped by 3 bases and J by 1 base; unmatched bases: 4. CDR3 in amino acids: CASSFSSGGTDTQYF. DNA for the CDR3: TGTGCCAGCAGCTTCTCTAGCGGAGGCACAGATACGCAGTATTTT. The whole variable domain, remainder taken from reference TRBV7-3 and TRBJ2-3, is GAGVSQTPSNKVTEKGKYVELRCDPISGHTALYWYRQSLGQGPEFLIYFQGTGAADDSGLPNDRFFAVRPEGSVSTLKIQRTERGDSAVYLCASSFSSGGTDTQYFGPGTRLTVL.

This chain uses TRBV9 with TRBJ2-7; 11 bases agree with TRBD2. The germline gives CDR1 SGDLS, CDR2 YYNGEE. The trim removed 1 base at V and 7 bases at J, leaving 4 bases unmatched. There are 14 residues in the CDR3. The CDR3 sequence: CASSVLAGGGEQYF. CDR3 DNA sequence: TGTGCCAGCAGCGTACTAGCGGGGGGCGGAGAGCAGTACTTC.

In its sample, this clone was seen a few times. The rearrangement links TRBV28 to TRBJ1-2, with D perhaps TRBD1 (6 bases). The CDR3 runs to 12 residues. Germline CDR1 MDHEN, CDR2 SYDVKM. The V and J ends lost 6 bases and 5 bases respectively, with 10 bases between them. CDR3 coding DNA: TGTGCCAGCAGCCCGGACAGATATGGCTACACCTTC. Amino acids: CASSPDRYGYTF.

V gene TRBV29-1 combines with J gene TRBJ2-2, with 7 bases identical to TRBD1. V lost 4 bases to trimming and J lost 0 bases; unmatched junction nucleotides: 8. The CDR3 extends over 16 amino acids. In germline, CDR1 is SQVTM, CDR2 ANQGSEA. In nucleotides, the CDR3 is TGCAGCGTTGGGGACAGACCAATTTCGAACACCGGGGAGCTGTTTTTT. This gives the protein CSVGDRPISNTGELFF.

This chain links TRBV18 with TRBJ2-7; a possible D gene is TRBD1 (5 bases). Trimming pared 4 bases from V and 5 bases from J, leaving 12 bases between. This CDR3 region has 13 residues. Germline V gene data show CDR1 as KGHSH and CDR2 as LQKENI. The CDR3 loop is CASSLKQENEQYF. The CDR3 DNA reads TGTGCCAGCTCACTGAAACAGGAAAACGAGCAGTACTTC.

This chain links TRBV6-5 with TRBJ1-4; maybe TRBD1 (5 bases). The CDR3 extends over 14 amino acids. The germline V and J ends were trimmed by 6 bases and 0 bases, with 8 bases remaining between them. Per germline, CDR1 MNHEY and CDR2 SVGAGI. The DNA of the CDR3 is TGTGCCAGCAGCCGACAGTCAACTAATGAAAAACTGTTTTTT. It specifies CASSRQSTNEKLFF.

The gene calls are TRBV7-6 and TRBJ2-2; 7 nucleotides agree with TRBD2. V lost 2 bases and J lost 0; bases outside the gene matches: 9. Germline V gene data show CDR1 as SGHVS and CDR2 as FNYEAQ. This CDR3 spans 18 amino acids. The CDR3 loop reads CASSLLAAAYANTGELFF. Here the CDR3 DNA reads TGTGCCAGCAGCTTACTAGCGGCAGCCTACGCGAACACCGGGGAGCTGTTTTTT. Full variable domain (missing parts from reference TRBV7-6 and TRBJ2-2): GAGVSQSPRYKVTKRGQDVALRCDPISGHVSLYWYRQALGQGPEFLTYFNYEAQQDKSGLPNDRFSAERPEGSISTLTIQRTEQRDSAMYRCASSLLAAAYANTGELFFGEGSRLTVL.

This clone was recorded only once. The V and J genes are TRBV6-5 and TRBJ1-2; a possible D gene is TRBD1 (5 bases). From germline, CDR1 is MNHEY and CDR2 SVGAGI. Trimming took 0 bases from V and 2 from J, leaving 10 bases between them. CDR3 length: 15 amino acids. This CDR3 is CASSYSKAGNYGYTF. In nucleotides, the CDR3 is TGTGCCAGCAGTTACTCGAAGGCAGGGAACTATGGCTACACCTTC.

The chain is built from TRBV4-1 and TRBJ2-1; 11 bases map to TRBD2. The CDR3 extends over 19 amino acids. V trimming: 0 bases; J trimming: 0 bases; junction bases outside the gene matches: 7. Looked up from germline, CDR1 is MGHRA and CDR2 is YSYEKL. The chain's CDR3 is CASSQDELAGVPSYNEQFF. CDR3 sequence (DNA): TGCGCCAGCAGCCAAGATGAACTAGCGGGAGTCCCCTCCTACAATGAGCAGTTCTTC.

This chain uses TRBV5-1 with TRBJ2-2; 7 positions match TRBD2. The germline V gene has CDR1 SGHRS and CDR2 YFSETQ. The V segment lost 7 bases and the J segment 4 bases; nucleotides outside the gene matches: 4. The CDR3 consists of 13 residues. CDR3 DNA sequence: TGCGCCAGCCGGGGGGTAGGCACCGGGGAGCTGTTTTTT. Protein sequence: CASRGVGTGELFF.